These T cell receptor beta chains were read from a single sample in a study of cytomegalovirus exposure and HLA in healthy donors. Generated by immunoSEQ multiplex PCR, the TCRdb table keeps only in-frame clones and is missing some. The sample records more than 130,000 clones, approximately 80% being singletons. The material sequenced was PBMCs. The source is a male donor in good health and CMV-seronegative. CDR3s include the opening cysteine and the closing phenylalanine or tryptophan. D genes are given only for firm matches. A row's size may be missing; if present it is once, few, many or a size class.

clone_size cdr3_length d_call j_call v_call cdr3_aa cdr3_nt
- 15 - TRBJ1-6 TRBV7-2 CASSLVAGKNSPLHF TGTGCCAGCAGCTTAGTGGCAGGGAAAAATTCACCCCTCCACTTT
- 17 TRBD1 TRBJ1-4 TRBV28 CASSSPDREGTNEKLFF TGTGCCAGCAGTTCACCGGACAGGGAAGGAACTAATGAAAAACTGTTTTTT
- 16 - TRBJ1-2 TRBV5-6 CASSYGQYRQPYGYTF TGTGCCAGCAGCTATGGACAGTACCGCCAACCCTATGGCTACACCTTC
- 14 - TRBJ1-1 TRBV14 CASSQEEGYTEAFF TGTGCCAGCAGCCAAGAGGAGGGGTACACTGAAGCTTTCTTT
few 16 - TRBJ2-5 TRBV7-9 CASSAEQGFVQETQYF TGTGCCAGCAGCGCCGAACAGGGTTTCGTCCAAGAGACCCAGTACTTC
- 12 - TRBJ1-6 TRBV7-9 CASSFTDSPLHF TGTGCCAGCAGCTTTACGGATTCACCCCTCCACTTT
- 14 TRBD1 TRBJ1-2 TRBV2 CASTVRQGEVGYTF TGTGCCAGCACCGTCAGACAGGGGGAGGTTGGCTACACCTTC
- 16 TRBD1 TRBJ2-1 TRBV7-3 CASSPNRDSTYNEQFF TGTGCCAGCAGCCCGAACCGGGACAGCACCTACAATGAGCAGTTCTTC
few 14 - TRBJ2-5 TRBV7-9 CASSLDGSRETQYF TGTGCCAGCAGCTTAGACGGGAGCCGAGAGACCCAGTACTTC
- 13 - TRBJ1-2 TRBV30 CAWSDQVNYGYTF TGTGCCTGGAGTGACCAGGTTAACTATGGCTACACCTTC
- 15 - TRBJ2-1 TRBV7-2 CASSSTGVSYNEQFF TGTGCCAGCAGCTCCACGGGGGTATCCTACAATGAGCAGTTCTTC
- 16 - TRBJ2-1 TRBV4-3 CASSHLTGQGYNEQFF TGCGCCAGCAGCCACCTTACAGGGCAGGGCTACAATGAGCAGTTCTTC
few 14 TRBD1 TRBJ1-1 TRBV25-1 CASSGYRGTTEAFF TGTGCCAGCAGTGGCTACAGGGGGACCACTGAAGCTTTCTTT
- 15 TRBD1 TRBJ2-3 TRBV7-2 CASSRRDRGQDTQYF TGTGCCAGCAGCCGCCGTGACAGGGGGCAAGATACGCAGTATTTT
- 15 - TRBJ1-2 TRBV6-5 CASSYSGRATYGYTF TGTGCCAGCAGTTACTCAGGCAGGGCTACCTATGGCTACACCTTC
few 15 TRBD1 TRBJ1-6 TRBV4-1 CASSQADRGNSPLHF TGCGCCAGCAGCCAAGCGGACAGGGGTAATTCACCCCTCCACTTT
- 18 - TRBJ1-6 TRBV10-3 CAISVLPRGTSYNSPLHF TGTGCCATCAGTGTACTACCCAGGGGAACATCCTATAATTCACCCCTCCACTTT
few 15 - TRBJ1-5 TRBV7-2 CASSVQGYSNQPQHF TGTGCCAGCAGCGTTCAGGGATATAGCAATCAGCCCCAGCATTTT
- 15 TRBD1 TRBJ2-7 TRBV4-3 CASTRGTGKGDEQYF TGCGCCAGCACCCGGGGGACAGGGAAAGGTGACGAGCAGTACTTC
- 15 - TRBJ1-1 TRBV6-5 CASSPWGAGGTEAFF TGTGCCAGCAGCCCGTGGGGGGCCGGGGGGACTGAAGCTTTCTTT
- 15 - TRBJ2-5 TRBV15 CATSRDRGGKETQYF TGTGCCACCAGCAGAGATCGGGGCGGGAAGGAGACCCAGTACTTC
- 15 TRBD1 TRBJ1-3 TRBV27 CASRDRVNSGNTIYF TGTGCCAGCAGGGACAGGGTAAACTCTGGAAACACCATATATTTT
- 15 TRBD1 TRBJ1-4 TRBV28 CASSVPDRAREKLFF TGTGCCAGCAGTGTCCCGGACAGGGCTCGTGAAAAACTGTTTTTT
- 17 TRBD2 TRBJ2-1 TRBV7-6 CASSRAISGGARNEQFF TGTGCCAGCAGCCGAGCCATCAGCGGGGGGGCAAGGAATGAGCAGTTCTTC
- 15 - TRBJ2-5 TRBV2 CASSRIGQAQETQYF TGTGCCAGCAGTAGGATAGGACAAGCCCAAGAGACCCAGTACTTC
- 13 TRBD1 TRBJ1-2 TRBV7-2 CASSTGTGYGYTF TGTGCCAGCAGCACCGGGACAGGTTATGGCTACACCTTC
- 13 TRBD1 TRBJ1-2 TRBV9 CASSRGTGGGYTF TGTGCCAGCAGCCGGGGGACAGGGGGTGGCTACACCTTC
- 14 - TRBJ1-1 TRBV6-5 CASSYRGSGTEAFF TGTGCCAGCAGTTACCGGGGGTCGGGCACTGAAGCTTTCTTT
- 14 TRBD2 TRBJ2-3 TRBV7-9 CASSLNGGTDTQYF TGTGCCAGCAGCTTAAACGGGGGGACAGATACGCAGTATTTT
- 18 - TRBJ1-3 TRBV4-2 CASSQDGRDTYIGNTIYF TGTGCCAGCAGCCAAGACGGCAGGGACACCTACATTGGAAACACCATATATTTT
- 15 - TRBJ1-1 TRBV6-1 CASSEARQLNTEAFF TGTGCCAGCAGTGAAGCTCGTCAGTTGAACACTGAAGCTTTCTTT
- 14 TRBD1 TRBJ1-5 TRBV19 CASRRTGDNQPQHF TGTGCCAGTAGAAGGACAGGGGATAATCAGCCCCAGCATTTT
- 12 - TRBJ1-1 TRBV18 CASSPYLREAFF TGTGCCAGCTCACCCTACCTGAGGGAAGCTTTCTTT
- 13 TRBD1 TRBJ2-3 TRBV18 CASSQGARDTQYF TGTGCCAGCTCACAGGGGGCGCGAGATACGCAGTATTTT
- 14 - TRBJ2-4 TRBV9 CASSPQGRGNIQYF TGTGCCAGCAGCCCCCAGGGGAGGGGGAACATTCAGTACTTC
- 15 - TRBJ1-3 TRBV5-1 CASSLAGGRGDTIYF TGCGCCAGCAGCTTGGCCGGGGGACGGGGGGACACCATATATTTT
- 14 - TRBJ2-5 TRBV19 CASSIQGPGETQYF TGTGCCAGTAGTATCCAAGGTCCGGGTGAGACCCAGTACTTC
- 15 - TRBJ1-1 TRBV29-1 CSVGAGWGMNTEAFF TGCAGCGTTGGGGCGGGGTGGGGGATGAACACTGAAGCTTTCTTT
- 15 - TRBJ2-7 TRBV7-2 CASSPPNRTPYEQYF TGTGCCAGCAGCCCGCCGAACAGGACCCCCTACGAGCAGTACTTC
- 13 TRBD1 TRBJ1-4 TRBV10-3 CAIRTGSEEKLFF TGTGCCATCAGGACAGGGAGTGAGGAAAAACTGTTTTTT
- 13 - TRBJ2-5 TRBV2 CASSEGAWETQYF TGTGCCAGCAGTGAGGGGGCTTGGGAGACCCAGTACTTC
- 10 - TRBJ1-1 TRBV19 CASSRRGAFF TGTGCCAGTAGTAGGAGAGGGGCTTTCTTT
- 15 TRBD2 TRBJ2-7 TRBV30 CAWSPWSGGAYEQYF TGTGCCTGGAGCCCCTGGAGCGGGGGGGCTTACGAGCAGTACTTC
- 17 - TRBJ2-7 TRBV5-4 CASSLGGRIEPGNEQYF TGTGCCAGCAGCTTGGGGGGCAGGATCGAACCCGGAAACGAGCAGTACTTC
- 14 - TRBJ1-2 TRBV19 CASRWGTPNYGYTF TGTGCCAGTAGATGGGGGACTCCTAACTATGGCTACACCTTC
few 15 - TRBJ1-5 TRBV21-1 CASSTYRQRCQPQHF TGTGCCAGCAGCACTTACCGACAGAGGTGTCAGCCCCAGCATTTT
- 13 - TRBJ2-5 TRBV2 CASNRFEGETQYF TGTGCCAGCAATCGCTTTGAGGGAGAGACCCAGTACTTC
- 15 TRBD1 TRBJ2-2 TRBV7-9 CASRENRGNTGELFF TGTGCCAGCAGGGAGAACAGGGGGAACACCGGGGAGCTGTTTTTT
- 13 - TRBJ1-5 TRBV27 CASGLRLNQPQHF TGTGCCAGCGGTTTGCGGCTCAATCAGCCCCAGCATTTT
few 17 - TRBJ1-2 TRBV7-9 CASSLWTLVPPLYGYTF TGTGCCAGCAGCTTATGGACACTGGTCCCCCCCCTTTATGGCTACACCTTC
- 16 TRBD2 TRBJ2-5 TRBV10-3 CAISESSSGGQETQYF TGTGCCATCAGTGAGTCGTCCAGCGGGGGGCAAGAGACCCAGTACTTC
- 14 - TRBJ2-3 TRBV5-1 CASTEDTNTDTQYF TGCGCCAGCACTGAGGACACAAACACAGATACGCAGTATTTT